Listed below are T cell receptor beta chains from one sample, sequenced in a study of blood T cell repertoires in COVID-19. TCRdb keeps only in-frame clones here, not all; method: immunoSEQ multiplex PCR. The sample has under 300,000 clones, about 88% seen once. Source material: PBMCs or T cells enriched from blood (not recorded which). These receptors originate from a woman aged 55-69 years in a cohort exposed to, infected with or recovered from COVID-19 (not recorded which). CDR3s include the opening cysteine and the closing phenylalanine or tryptophan. The order of the fields is D gene, clone size, J gene, V gene, CDR3 protein, CDR3 DNA. D genes are given only for firm matches. The listing skips clone size in some rows; elsewhere it reads once, few, many or a size class.

D gene: TRBD2
clone size: NA
J gene: TRBJ2-5
V gene: TRBV7-3
CDR3 protein: CASSYSGGEETQYF
CDR3 DNA: TGTGCCAGCAGCTATAGCGGGGGGGAAGAGACCCAGTACTTC

D gene: TRBD1
clone size: NA
J gene: TRBJ1-1
V gene: TRBV19
CDR3 protein: CASMFRGPSNTEAFF
CDR3 DNA: TGTGCCAGTATGTTCAGGGGGCCGTCGAACACTGAAGCTTTCTTT

D gene: TRBD2
clone size: NA
J gene: TRBJ2-3
V gene: TRBV9
CDR3 protein: CASSRLGWEREFADTQYF
CDR3 DNA: TGTGCCAGCAGCCGCCTAGGGTGGGAGCGGGAGTTCGCAGATACGCAGTATTTT

D gene: TRBD2
clone size: NA
J gene: TRBJ2-7
V gene: TRBV14
CDR3 protein: CASSQVSSGGSYEQYF
CDR3 DNA: TGTGCCAGCAGCCAAGTCTCTAGCGGAGGTTCCTACGAGCAGTACTTC

D gene: NA
clone size: NA
J gene: TRBJ2-7
V gene: TRBV11-2
CDR3 protein: CASSLPDIYEQYF
CDR3 DNA: TGTGCCAGCAGCTTACCGGACATCTACGAGCAGTACTTC

D gene: NA
clone size: NA
J gene: TRBJ1-2
V gene: TRBV19
CDR3 protein: CASSVSGNYGYTF
CDR3 DNA: TGTGCCAGTAGTGTGTCAGGCAACTATGGCTACACCTTC

D gene: TRBD2
clone size: NA
J gene: TRBJ2-7
V gene: TRBV2
CDR3 protein: CASSGEGGSYEQYF
CDR3 DNA: TGTGCCAGCAGTGGAGAGGGAGGGTCCTACGAGCAGTACTTC

D gene: TRBD1
clone size: NA
J gene: TRBJ2-1
V gene: TRBV19
CDR3 protein: CASDPPPGQGGDEQFF
CDR3 DNA: TGTGCCAGTGACCCCCCGCCGGGACAGGGAGGGGATGAGCAGTTCTTC

D gene: NA
clone size: NA
J gene: TRBJ1-5
V gene: TRBV21-1
CDR3 protein: CASSKDEGLGLNSNQPQHF
CDR3 DNA: TGTGCCAGCAGCAAAGATGAGGGATTGGGTCTGAATAGCAATCAGCCCCAGCATTTT

D gene: TRBD1
clone size: NA
J gene: TRBJ2-3
V gene: TRBV9
CDR3 protein: CASSVGSGGLADTQYF
CDR3 DNA: TGTGCCAGCAGCGTAGGGTCAGGGGGTCTCGCAGATACGCAGTATTTT

D gene: TRBD2
clone size: NA
J gene: TRBJ2-1
V gene: TRBV5-4
CDR3 protein: CANSQGLAANNEQFF
CDR3 DNA: TGTGCCAACAGCCAGGGACTAGCGGCCAACAATGAGCAGTTCTTC

D gene: NA
clone size: NA
J gene: TRBJ2-1
V gene: TRBV9
CDR3 protein: CASSQPRNEQFF
CDR3 DNA: TGTGCCAGCAGCCAACCTAGAAATGAGCAGTTCTTC

D gene: TRBD1
clone size: NA
J gene: TRBJ1-2
V gene: TRBV7-3
CDR3 protein: CASSLNPGGNYGYTF
CDR3 DNA: TGTGCCAGCAGCTTAAATCCAGGGGGAAACTATGGCTACACCTTC

D gene: NA
clone size: NA
J gene: TRBJ1-5
V gene: TRBV2
CDR3 protein: CASNRDGNQPQHF
CDR3 DNA: TGTGCCAGCAACAGGGATGGCAATCAGCCCCAGCATTTT

D gene: NA
clone size: few
J gene: TRBJ2-1
V gene: TRBV7-6
CDR3 protein: CASSPTGTLHNEQFF
CDR3 DNA: TGTGCCAGCAGCCCCACGGGTACCCTCCACAATGAGCAGTTCTTC

D gene: TRBD1
clone size: NA
J gene: TRBJ2-1
V gene: TRBV2
CDR3 protein: CASSVGTGGMDEQFF
CDR3 DNA: TGTGCCAGCAGTGTAGGGACAGGGGGGATGGATGAGCAGTTCTTC

D gene: NA
clone size: NA
J gene: TRBJ2-1
V gene: TRBV5-1
CDR3 protein: CASSSQGAGNEQFF
CDR3 DNA: TGCGCCAGCAGCTCCCAGGGAGCGGGCAATGAGCAGTTCTTC

D gene: TRBD1
clone size: NA
J gene: TRBJ1-2
V gene: TRBV5-1
CDR3 protein: CASSDGTGKGGYTF
CDR3 DNA: TGCGCCAGCAGCGACGGGACAGGCAAAGGGGGCTACACCTTC

D gene: NA
clone size: NA
J gene: TRBJ2-6
V gene: TRBV7-3
CDR3 protein: CASSLSGAASGANVLTF
CDR3 DNA: TGTGCCAGCAGCTTAAGTGGGGCAGCGTCTGGGGCCAACGTCCTGACTTTC

D gene: TRBD1
clone size: once
J gene: TRBJ1-5
V gene: TRBV28
CDR3 protein: CASRPTGVSNQPQHF
CDR3 DNA: TGTGCCAGCAGGCCGACAGGGGTCAGCAATCAGCCCCAGCATTTT

D gene: NA
clone size: NA
J gene: TRBJ2-4
V gene: TRBV7-2
CDR3 protein: CASSILVLAKNIQYF
CDR3 DNA: TGTGCCAGCAGCATCCTCGTGTTAGCCAAAAACATTCAGTACTTC

D gene: TRBD1
clone size: NA
J gene: TRBJ1-5
V gene: TRBV19
CDR3 protein: CASRRQGAAGQPQHF
CDR3 DNA: TGTGCCAGTAGAAGACAGGGGGCGGCAGGTCAGCCCCAGCATTTT

D gene: NA
clone size: NA
J gene: TRBJ2-3
V gene: TRBV11-2
CDR3 protein: CASSRRVGGAKGPDTQYF
CDR3 DNA: TGTGCCAGCAGCCGAAGGGTTGGTGGGGCCAAGGGGCCAGATACGCAGTATTTT

D gene: TRBD1
clone size: NA
J gene: TRBJ1-5
V gene: TRBV7-6
CDR3 protein: CASSLSLRDRGGSNQPQHF
CDR3 DNA: TGTGCCAGCAGCTTATCTCTAAGAGACAGGGGGGGTAGCAATCAGCCCCAGCATTTT

D gene: NA
clone size: NA
J gene: TRBJ2-7
V gene: TRBV20-1
CDR3 protein: CSASDQTEEQYF
CDR3 DNA: TGCAGTGCTAGTGATCAGACGGAGGAGCAGTACTTC

D gene: NA
clone size: NA
J gene: TRBJ1-3
V gene: TRBV12-5
CDR3 protein: CASKGWTGNTIYF
CDR3 DNA: TGTGCTAGTAAGGGGTGGACTGGAAACACCATATATTTT

D gene: TRBD1
clone size: NA
J gene: TRBJ1-1
V gene: TRBV5-1
CDR3 protein: CASSPDRGEAFF
CDR3 DNA: TGCGCCAGCAGCCCGGACAGGGGGGAAGCTTTCTTT

D gene: NA
clone size: NA
J gene: TRBJ1-2
V gene: TRBV5-1
CDR3 protein: CASSFHIVYGYTF
CDR3 DNA: TGCGCCAGCAGCTTCCACATCGTCTATGGCTACACCTTC

D gene: TRBD2
clone size: NA
J gene: TRBJ2-1
V gene: TRBV11-2
CDR3 protein: CASSFRGRADEQFF
CDR3 DNA: TGTGCCAGCAGCTTCCGCGGGAGGGCCGATGAGCAGTTCTTC

D gene: TRBD2
clone size: NA
J gene: TRBJ2-1
V gene: TRBV27
CDR3 protein: CASRFPSSGPDNEQFF
CDR3 DNA: TGTGCCAGCCGATTCCCCTCTAGCGGGCCCGACAATGAGCAGTTCTTC

D gene: TRBD2
clone size: NA
J gene: TRBJ2-1
V gene: TRBV7-6
CDR3 protein: CASSLTPGLAGGPLNEQFF
CDR3 DNA: TGTGCCAGCAGCTTAACCCCCGGACTAGCGGGAGGGCCCTTGAATGAGCAGTTCTTC

D gene: TRBD1
clone size: NA
J gene: TRBJ2-7
V gene: TRBV6-5
CDR3 protein: CASSSWTGPQEQYF
CDR3 DNA: TGTGCCAGCAGTTCATGGACAGGGCCCCAGGAGCAGTACTTC

D gene: NA
clone size: NA
J gene: TRBJ2-3
V gene: TRBV5-4
CDR3 protein: CASSLARTRTDTQYF
CDR3 DNA: TGTGCCAGCAGCTTGGCTCGGACTCGCACAGATACGCAGTATTTT

D gene: NA
clone size: NA
J gene: TRBJ1-5
V gene: TRBV5-1
CDR3 protein: CASSPGQFYSNQPQHF
CDR3 DNA: TGCGCCAGCAGCCCAGGACAGTTTTATAGCAATCAGCCCCAGCATTTT

D gene: NA
clone size: NA
J gene: TRBJ2-3
V gene: TRBV12-3/TRBV12-4
CDR3 protein: CASSLTSTGQYF
CDR3 DNA: TGTGCCAGCAGTTTAACGTCTACCGGGCAGTATTTT

D gene: TRBD2
clone size: once
J gene: TRBJ2-3
V gene: TRBV19
CDR3 protein: CASAGGISSTDTQYF
CDR3 DNA: TGTGCCAGTGCGGGGGGGATTTCTAGCACAGATACGCAGTATTTT

D gene: NA
clone size: NA
J gene: TRBJ2-3
V gene: TRBV28
CDR3 protein: CASRFRGVTDTQYF
CDR3 DNA: TGTGCCAGCAGATTCAGGGGGGTCACAGATACGCAGTATTTT

D gene: NA
clone size: NA
J gene: TRBJ1-1
V gene: TRBV4-3
CDR3 protein: CASSQDITANTEAFF
CDR3 DNA: TGCGCCAGCAGCCAAGATATCACAGCGAACACTGAAGCTTTCTTT

D gene: NA
clone size: NA
J gene: TRBJ2-5
V gene: TRBV7-6
CDR3 protein: CASSLTYTSGTSHQETQYF
CDR3 DNA: TGTGCCAGCAGCCTTACCTATACCTCCGGGACAAGTCACCAAGAGACCCAGTACTTC

D gene: NA
clone size: NA
J gene: TRBJ2-1
V gene: TRBV6-5
CDR3 protein: CASRDILSQFF
CDR3 DNA: TGTGCCAGTCGGGACATTTTGTCCCAGTTCTTC

D gene: TRBD1
clone size: NA
J gene: TRBJ2-1
V gene: TRBV24-1
CDR3 protein: CATSDPGTGRNEQFF
CDR3 DNA: TGTGCCACCAGTGACCCCGGGACAGGGAGGAATGAGCAGTTCTTC

D gene: TRBD2
clone size: once
J gene: TRBJ2-1
V gene: TRBV10-3
CDR3 protein: CAISLTSGSGNEQFF
CDR3 DNA: TGTGCCATCAGTCTAACTAGCGGGAGTGGTAATGAGCAGTTCTTC

D gene: NA
clone size: NA
J gene: TRBJ2-7
V gene: TRBV3-1/TRBV3-2
CDR3 protein: CASSQRSVSYEQYF
CDR3 DNA: TGTGCCAGCAGCCAGAGGAGCGTCTCCTACGAGCAGTACTTC

D gene: TRBD1
clone size: NA
J gene: TRBJ1-5
V gene: TRBV10-2
CDR3 protein: CASREGANNQPQHF
CDR3 DNA: TGCGCCAGCAGGGAGGGGGCTAACAATCAGCCCCAGCATTTT

D gene: TRBD2
clone size: NA
J gene: TRBJ2-2
V gene: TRBV9
CDR3 protein: CASSPPVGRANTGELFF
CDR3 DNA: TGTGCCAGCAGCCCCCCCGTAGGGAGGGCGAACACCGGGGAGCTGTTTTTT

D gene: NA
clone size: NA
J gene: TRBJ1-5
V gene: TRBV28
CDR3 protein: CASSKVNRSNQPQHF
CDR3 DNA: TGTGCCAGCAGTAAAGTAAACCGGAGCAATCAGCCCCAGCATTTT